This TCR beta chain stems from a study of post-analysis software for immune sequencing data. Study-level background: Recorded disease courses covered relapsing-remitting, secondary progressive and progressive-relapsing multiple sclerosis. Some patients had no subtype annotation.

Presence of unique molecular identifiers characterized the TCR beta cDNA libraries. Input populations of roughly 0.95 to 10 million T cells gave rise to some 500,000 cDNA molecules. TCRdb recomputed calls from the PCR reads with MiXCR, one row per CDR3 protein. The table has roughly 400,000 distinct CDR3 sequences, over 30% seen once. General observations from the study: Four to six TRBV segments were more frequent in patients than controls; TRBV5-6, TRBV5-1 and TRBV20-1 belonged to this group. Among multiple sclerosis patients, normalized Chao1 diversity was significantly below that of controls.

This clonotype occurred a few times. What it binds is unknown. Germline assignment: CDR1 SGHRS and CDR2 YFSETQ. This CDR3 spans 14 amino acids. The V segment lost 0 bases and the J segment 8 bases; nucleotides outside the gene matches: 2. The sample taken for sequencing was blood. The rearrangement uses TRBV5-1 and TRBJ1-6; TRBD1 aligns across 7 bases. The receptor comes from a girl aged 2 to 10 with multiple sclerosis. The chain's CDR3 is CASSLATGHSPLHF. CDR3 coding DNA: TGCGCCAGCAGCTTGGCGACAGGGCATTCACCCCTCCACTTT. The full variable domain, in which reference TRBV5-1 and TRBJ1-6 provide the parts outside the CDR3, is KAGVTQTPRYLIKTRGQQVTLSCSPISGHRSVSWYQQTPGQGLQFLFEYFSETQRNKGNFPGRFSGRQFSNSRSEMNVSTLELGDSALYLCASSLATGHSPLHFGNGTRLTVT.